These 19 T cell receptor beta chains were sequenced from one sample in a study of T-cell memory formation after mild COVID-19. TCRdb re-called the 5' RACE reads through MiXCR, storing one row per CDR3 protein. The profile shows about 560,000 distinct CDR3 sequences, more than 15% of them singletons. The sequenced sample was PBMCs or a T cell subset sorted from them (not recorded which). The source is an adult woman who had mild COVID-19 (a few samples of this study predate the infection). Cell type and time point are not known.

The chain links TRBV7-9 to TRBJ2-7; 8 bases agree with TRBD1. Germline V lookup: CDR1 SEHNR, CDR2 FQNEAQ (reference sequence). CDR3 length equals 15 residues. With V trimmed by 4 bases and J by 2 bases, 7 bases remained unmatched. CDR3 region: CASSSWGQAAYEQYF. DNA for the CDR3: TGTGCCAGCAGCTCATGGGGACAGGCCGCCTACGAGCAGTACTTC.

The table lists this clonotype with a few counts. CDR3 amino acids: CASRKSLAGGPDTQYF. The CDR3 DNA reads as TGTGCCAGCAGAAAGTCTCTAGCGGGAGGTCCTGATACGCAGTATTTT. The chain combines TRBV12-3 or TRBV12-4 with TRBJ2-3, with TRBD2 matching 11 bases. The CDR3 has 16 amino acids. Trimming removed 6 bases from V and 6 bases from J; junction bases left unmatched: 11.

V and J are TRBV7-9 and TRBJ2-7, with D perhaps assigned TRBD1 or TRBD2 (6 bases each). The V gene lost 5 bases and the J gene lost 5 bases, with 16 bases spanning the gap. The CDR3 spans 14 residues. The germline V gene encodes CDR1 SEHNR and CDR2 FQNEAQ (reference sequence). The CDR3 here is CASSLAGGLDEQYF. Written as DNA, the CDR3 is TGTGCCAGCAGCCTCGCCGGGGGCTTGGACGAGCAGTACTTC.

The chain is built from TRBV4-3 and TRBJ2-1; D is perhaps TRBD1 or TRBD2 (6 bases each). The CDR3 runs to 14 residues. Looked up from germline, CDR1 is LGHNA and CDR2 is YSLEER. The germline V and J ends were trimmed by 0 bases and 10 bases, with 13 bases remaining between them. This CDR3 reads CASSQDFRRGEQFF. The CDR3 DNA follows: TGCGCCAGCAGCCAAGATTTTCGGAGGGGGGAGCAGTTCTTC.

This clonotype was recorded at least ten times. CDR3 DNA: TGTGCCAGCAGTTTTAACTATGGCTACACCTTC. Translating gives CASSFNYGYTF. This chain joins TRBV12-3 or TRBV12-4 and TRBJ1-2, with no clear D. V was clipped by 3 bases and J by 1 base, with 0 bases between them. The CDR3 is 11 residues long.

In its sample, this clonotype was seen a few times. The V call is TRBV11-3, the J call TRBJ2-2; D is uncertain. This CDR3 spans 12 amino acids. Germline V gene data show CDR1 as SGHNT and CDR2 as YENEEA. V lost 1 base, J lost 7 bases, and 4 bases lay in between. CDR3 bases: TGTGCCAGCAGCTTAGGGCTCGGGGAGCTGTTTTTT. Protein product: CASSLGLGELFF.

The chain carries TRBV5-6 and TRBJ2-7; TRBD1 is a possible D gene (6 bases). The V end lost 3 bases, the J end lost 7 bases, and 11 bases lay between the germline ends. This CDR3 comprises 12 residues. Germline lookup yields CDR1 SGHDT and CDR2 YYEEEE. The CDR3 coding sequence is TGTGCCAGCAGCTGGACAGAAAGGGAGCAGTACTTC. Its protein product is CASSWTEREQYF.

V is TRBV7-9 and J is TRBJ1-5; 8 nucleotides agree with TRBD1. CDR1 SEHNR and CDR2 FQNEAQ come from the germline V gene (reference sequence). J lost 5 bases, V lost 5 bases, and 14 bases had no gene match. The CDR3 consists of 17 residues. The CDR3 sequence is CASSLGQGEPPYQPQHF. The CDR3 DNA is TGTGCCAGCAGCCTCGGACAGGGAGAACCCCCATATCAGCCCCAGCATTTT.

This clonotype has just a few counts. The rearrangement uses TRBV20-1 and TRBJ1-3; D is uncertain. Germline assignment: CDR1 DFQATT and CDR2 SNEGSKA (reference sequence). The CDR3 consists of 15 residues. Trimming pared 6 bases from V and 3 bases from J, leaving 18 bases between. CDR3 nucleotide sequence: TGCAGTGCCGTACCTTTAAACAGAGTTGGAAACACCATATATTTT. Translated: CSAVPLNRVGNTIYF.

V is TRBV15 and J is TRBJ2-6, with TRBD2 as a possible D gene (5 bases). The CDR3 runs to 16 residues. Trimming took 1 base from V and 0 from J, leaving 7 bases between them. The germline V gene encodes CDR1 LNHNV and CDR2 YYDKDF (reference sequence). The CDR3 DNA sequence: TGTGCCACCAGCAGAGGGGAGAGCTCTGGGGCCAACGTCCTGACTTTC. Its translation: CATSRGESSGANVLTF.

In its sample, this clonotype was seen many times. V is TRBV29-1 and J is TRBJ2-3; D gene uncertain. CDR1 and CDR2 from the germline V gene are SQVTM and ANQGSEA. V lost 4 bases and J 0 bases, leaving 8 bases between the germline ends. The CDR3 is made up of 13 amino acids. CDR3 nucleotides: TGCAGCGTTGGGCATACTAGCACAGATACGCAGTATTTT. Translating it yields CSVGHTSTDTQYF.

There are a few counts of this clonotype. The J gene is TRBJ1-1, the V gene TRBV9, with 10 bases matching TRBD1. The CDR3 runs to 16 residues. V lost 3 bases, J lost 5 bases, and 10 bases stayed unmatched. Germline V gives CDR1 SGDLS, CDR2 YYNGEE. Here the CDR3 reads CASSATGGLLGTEAFF. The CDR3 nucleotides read TGTGCCAGCAGCGCGACAGGGGGCCTCCTGGGGACTGAAGCTTTCTTT.

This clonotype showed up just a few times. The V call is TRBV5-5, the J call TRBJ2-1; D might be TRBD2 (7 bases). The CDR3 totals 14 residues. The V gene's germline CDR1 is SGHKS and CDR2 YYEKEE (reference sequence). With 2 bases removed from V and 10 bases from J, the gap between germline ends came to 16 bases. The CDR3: CASSFGGGAWEQFF. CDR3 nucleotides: TGTGCCAGCAGCTTCGGTGGGGGGGCCTGGGAGCAGTTCTTC.

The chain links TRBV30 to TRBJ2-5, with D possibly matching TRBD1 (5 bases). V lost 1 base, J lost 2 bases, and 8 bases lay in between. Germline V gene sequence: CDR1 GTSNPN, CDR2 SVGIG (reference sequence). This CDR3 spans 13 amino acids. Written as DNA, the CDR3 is TGTGCCTGGAGTGCAGGGATGCAAGAGACCCAGTACTTC. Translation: CAWSAGMQETQYF.

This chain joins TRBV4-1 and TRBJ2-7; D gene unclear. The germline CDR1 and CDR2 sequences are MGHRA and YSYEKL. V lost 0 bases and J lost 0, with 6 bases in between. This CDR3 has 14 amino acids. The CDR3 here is CASSQEIISYEQYF. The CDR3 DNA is TGCGCCAGCAGCCAAGAGATCATCTCCTACGAGCAGTACTTC.

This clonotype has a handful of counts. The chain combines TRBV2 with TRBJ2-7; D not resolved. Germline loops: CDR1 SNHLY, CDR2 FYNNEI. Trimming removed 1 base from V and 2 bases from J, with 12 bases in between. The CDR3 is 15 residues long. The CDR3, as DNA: TGTGCCAGCAGTGAAGGCACACGACCCCCCTACGAGCAGTACTTC. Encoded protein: CASSEGTRPPYEQYF.

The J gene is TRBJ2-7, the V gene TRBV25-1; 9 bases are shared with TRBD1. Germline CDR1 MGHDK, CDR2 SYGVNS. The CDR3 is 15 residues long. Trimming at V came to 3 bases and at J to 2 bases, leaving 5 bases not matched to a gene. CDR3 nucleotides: TGTGCCAGCAGTGAGTACCGGGACAGGGCCTACGAGCAGTACTTC. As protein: CASSEYRDRAYEQYF.

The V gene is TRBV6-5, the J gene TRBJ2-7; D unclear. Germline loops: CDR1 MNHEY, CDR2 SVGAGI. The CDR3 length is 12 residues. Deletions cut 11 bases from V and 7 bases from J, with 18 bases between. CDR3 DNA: TGTGCCGTCTCGGCCCCCTTGGGGGAGCAGTACTTC. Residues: CAVSAPLGEQYF.

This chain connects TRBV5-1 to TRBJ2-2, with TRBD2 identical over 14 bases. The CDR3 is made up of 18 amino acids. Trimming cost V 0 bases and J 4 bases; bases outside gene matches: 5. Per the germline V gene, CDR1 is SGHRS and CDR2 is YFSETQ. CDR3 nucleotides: TGCGCCAGCAGCTTGGGGGGACTAGCGGGAGAATCCACCGGGGAGCTGTTTTTT. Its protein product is CASSLGGLAGESTGELFF.